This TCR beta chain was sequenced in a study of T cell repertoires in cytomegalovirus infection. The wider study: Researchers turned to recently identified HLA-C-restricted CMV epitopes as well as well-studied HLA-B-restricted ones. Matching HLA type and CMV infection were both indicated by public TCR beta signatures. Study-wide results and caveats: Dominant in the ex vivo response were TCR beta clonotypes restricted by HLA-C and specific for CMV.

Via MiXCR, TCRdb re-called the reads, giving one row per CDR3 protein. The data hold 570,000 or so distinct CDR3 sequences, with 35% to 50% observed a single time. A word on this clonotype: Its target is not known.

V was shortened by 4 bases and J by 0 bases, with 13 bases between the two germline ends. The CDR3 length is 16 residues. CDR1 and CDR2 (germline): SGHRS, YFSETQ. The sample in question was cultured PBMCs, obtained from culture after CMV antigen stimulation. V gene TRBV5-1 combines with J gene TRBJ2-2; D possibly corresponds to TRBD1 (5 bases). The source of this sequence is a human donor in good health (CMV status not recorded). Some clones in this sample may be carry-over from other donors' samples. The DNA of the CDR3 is TGCGCCAGCAGCCCTAGGACACCCGCGAACACCGGGGAGCTGTTTTTT. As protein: CASSPRTPANTGELFF.